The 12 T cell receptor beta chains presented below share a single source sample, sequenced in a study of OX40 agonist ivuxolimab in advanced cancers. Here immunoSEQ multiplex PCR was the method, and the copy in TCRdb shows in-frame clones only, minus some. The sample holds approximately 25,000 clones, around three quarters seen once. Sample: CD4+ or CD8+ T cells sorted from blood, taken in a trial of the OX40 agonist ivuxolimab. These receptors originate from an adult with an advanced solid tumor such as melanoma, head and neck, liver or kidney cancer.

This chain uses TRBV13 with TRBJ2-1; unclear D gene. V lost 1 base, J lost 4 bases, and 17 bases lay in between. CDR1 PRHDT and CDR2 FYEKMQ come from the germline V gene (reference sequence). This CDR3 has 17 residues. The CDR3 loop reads CASSLEGPAIGYNEQFF. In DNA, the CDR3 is TGTGCCAGCAGCTTAGAGGGTCCGGCGATTGGTTACAATGAGCAGTTCTTC.

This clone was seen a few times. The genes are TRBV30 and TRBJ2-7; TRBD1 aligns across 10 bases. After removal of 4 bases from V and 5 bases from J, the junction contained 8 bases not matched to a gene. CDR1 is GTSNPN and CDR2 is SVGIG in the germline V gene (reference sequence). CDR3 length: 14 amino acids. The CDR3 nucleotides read TGTGCCTGGAAAACCGGGACAGGGGACCACGAGCAGTACTTC. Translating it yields CAWKTGTGDHEQYF.

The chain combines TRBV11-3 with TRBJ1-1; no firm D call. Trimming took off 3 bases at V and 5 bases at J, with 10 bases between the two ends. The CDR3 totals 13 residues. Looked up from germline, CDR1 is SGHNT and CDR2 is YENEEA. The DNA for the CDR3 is TGTGCCAGCAGCTTTATAGGTGGTACTGAAGCTTTCTTT. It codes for CASSFIGGTEAFF.

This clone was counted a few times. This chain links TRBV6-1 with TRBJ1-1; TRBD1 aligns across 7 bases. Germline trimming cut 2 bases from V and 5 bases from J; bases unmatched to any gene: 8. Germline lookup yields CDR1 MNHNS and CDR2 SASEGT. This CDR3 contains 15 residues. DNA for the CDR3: TGTGCCAGCAGTGAAAAGGGGGCGGGAAAGACTGAAGCTTTCTTT. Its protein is CASSEKGAGKTEAFF.

The CDR3 DNA reads as TGTGCCAGCAGCCCAGGGTCTTACTCTGGAAACACCATATATTTT. Its protein product is CASSPGSYSGNTIYF. The chain is built from TRBV6-5 and TRBJ1-3; the D gene is possibly TRBD1 (5 bases). Trimming removed 6 bases from V and 0 bases from J, with 12 bases in between. There are 15 residues in the CDR3. Per germline, CDR1 MNHEY and CDR2 SVGAGI.

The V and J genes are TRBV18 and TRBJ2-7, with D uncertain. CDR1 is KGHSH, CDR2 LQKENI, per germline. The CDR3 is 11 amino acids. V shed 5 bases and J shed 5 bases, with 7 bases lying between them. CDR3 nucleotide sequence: TGTGCCAGCTCAGTTCGGGACGAGCAGTACTTC. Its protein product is CASSVRDEQYF.

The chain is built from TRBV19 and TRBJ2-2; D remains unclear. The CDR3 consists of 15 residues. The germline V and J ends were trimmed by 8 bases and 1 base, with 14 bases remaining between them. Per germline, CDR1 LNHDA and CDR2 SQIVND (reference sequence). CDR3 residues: CASRLWTENTGELFF. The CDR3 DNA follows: TGTGCCAGTCGCCTTTGGACGGAGAACACCGGGGAGCTGTTTTTT.

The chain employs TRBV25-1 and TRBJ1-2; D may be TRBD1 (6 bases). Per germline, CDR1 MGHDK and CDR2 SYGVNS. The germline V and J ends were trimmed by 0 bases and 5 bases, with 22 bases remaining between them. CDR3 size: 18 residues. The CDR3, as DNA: TGTGCCAGCAGTGAATATCGGGTGCGGTCAGGGGATACTTATGGCTACACCTTC. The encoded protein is CASSEYRVRSGDTYGYTF.

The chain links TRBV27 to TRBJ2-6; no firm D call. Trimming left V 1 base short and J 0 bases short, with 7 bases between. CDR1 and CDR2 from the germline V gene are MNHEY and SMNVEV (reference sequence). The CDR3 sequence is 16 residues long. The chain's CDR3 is CASSLFWVSGANVLTF. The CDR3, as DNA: TGTGCCAGCAGTTTATTCTGGGTCTCTGGGGCCAACGTCCTGACTTTC.

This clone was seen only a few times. This CDR3 is CASSLWSDQPQHF. DNA for the CDR3: TGTGCCAGCAGCTTATGGTCGGATCAGCCCCAGCATTTT. The V and J genes are TRBV7-9 and TRBJ1-5; no definite D call. The CDR3 consists of 13 residues. Between the trimmed V and J ends, which lost 2 bases and 5 bases, there was a span of 7 bases. Germline V gives CDR1 SEHNR, CDR2 FQNEAQ (reference sequence).

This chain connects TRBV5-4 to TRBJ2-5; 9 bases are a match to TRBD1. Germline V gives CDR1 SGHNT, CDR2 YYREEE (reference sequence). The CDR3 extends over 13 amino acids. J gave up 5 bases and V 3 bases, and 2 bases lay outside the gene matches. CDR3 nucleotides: TGTGCCAGCAGCTACGGACAGGGGGAGACCCAGTACTTC. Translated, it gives CASSYGQGETQYF. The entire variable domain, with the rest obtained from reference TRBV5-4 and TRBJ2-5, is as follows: ETGVTQSPTHLIKTRGQQVTLRCSSQSGHNTVSWYQQALGQGPQFIFQYYREEENGRGNFPPRFSGLQFPNYSSELNVNALELDDSALYLCASSYGQGETQYFGPGTRLLVL.

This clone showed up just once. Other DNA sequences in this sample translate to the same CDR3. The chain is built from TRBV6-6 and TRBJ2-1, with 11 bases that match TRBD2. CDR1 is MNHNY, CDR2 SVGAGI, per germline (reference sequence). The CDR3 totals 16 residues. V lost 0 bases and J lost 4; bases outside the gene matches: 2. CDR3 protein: CASSYSGTSGYNEQFF. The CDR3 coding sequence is TGTGCCAGCAGTTACTCGGGGACTAGCGGTTACAATGAGCAGTTCTTC.